A selection of T cell receptor beta chains follows, all from one sample in a study of blood T cell repertoires in COVID-19. Method: immunoSEQ multiplex PCR; TCRdb's copy keeps in-frame clones and lacks some. The table records 75,000 to 90,000 clones, approximately 86% of them present only once. The sequenced sample was peripheral blood. Receptors originate from a man older than 75 with active or convalescent COVID-19. Each CDR3 is given without its conserved first and last residue. Each record gives: V gene, J gene, CDR3 protein.

v_gene: TRBV21-1
j_gene: TRBJ1-5
CDR3aa: ASSKGQGNQPQH

v_gene: TRBV18
j_gene: TRBJ2-2
CDR3aa: ASSPQGTQTGELF

v_gene: TRBV5-1
j_gene: TRBJ1-2
CDR3aa: ASSTSGTDNYGYT

v_gene: TRBV28
j_gene: TRBJ1-5
CDR3aa: ASRPGGRNQPQH

v_gene: TRBV15
j_gene: TRBJ2-5
CDR3aa: ATSPGQIQETQY

v_gene: TRBV24-1
j_gene: TRBJ2-3
CDR3aa: ATSWTGNQDTQY

v_gene: TRBV2
j_gene: TRBJ2-5
CDR3aa: ASTPAEAPRETQY

v_gene: TRBV5-4
j_gene: TRBJ1-6
CDR3aa: ASSLQGTGSPLH

v_gene: TRBV4-1
j_gene: TRBJ1-6
CDR3aa: ASSLGEIGGNSPLH

v_gene: TRBV7-3
j_gene: TRBJ1-2
CDR3aa: ASSLGSGGGYGYT

v_gene: TRBV3-1/TRBV3-2
j_gene: TRBJ2-1
CDR3aa: ASSPDRDLLNNEQF

v_gene: TRBV11-2
j_gene: TRBJ2-1
CDR3aa: ASSSSPTSGSSYNEQF

v_gene: TRBV2
j_gene: TRBJ2-5
CDR3aa: ASSERPGEETQY

v_gene: TRBV5-1
j_gene: TRBJ1-2
CDR3aa: ASSLGIQDYGYT

v_gene: TRBV7-2
j_gene: TRBJ1-5
CDR3aa: ASSHPPGTGQPQH

v_gene: TRBV29-1
j_gene: TRBJ1-4
CDR3aa: SVQASNEKLF

v_gene: TRBV2
j_gene: TRBJ2-6
CDR3aa: ASREREVSGANVLT

v_gene: TRBV28
j_gene: TRBJ2-4
CDR3aa: ASSPLTGSSAKNIQY

v_gene: TRBV5-1
j_gene: TRBJ2-3
CDR3aa: ASSSSPSGLAGGDTQY

v_gene: TRBV3-1/TRBV3-2
j_gene: TRBJ1-5
CDR3aa: ASSQTAGAGSQPQH

v_gene: TRBV5-1
j_gene: TRBJ2-1
CDR3aa: ASSPTGTGVPEQF

v_gene: TRBV7-2
j_gene: TRBJ1-5
CDR3aa: ASSLGAGASSNQPQH

v_gene: TRBV5-1
j_gene: TRBJ1-3
CDR3aa: ASSYGGQGPDSGNTIY

v_gene: TRBV12-5
j_gene: TRBJ2-1
CDR3aa: ASCAGSRDCNEQF

v_gene: TRBV28
j_gene: TRBJ1-1
CDR3aa: ASSFEENTEAF

v_gene: TRBV6-1
j_gene: TRBJ1-3
CDR3aa: ASSEQGTGNTIY

v_gene: TRBV24-1
j_gene: TRBJ1-4
CDR3aa: ATSDPNRGSNEKLF

v_gene: TRBV7-9
j_gene: TRBJ2-3
CDR3aa: ASQPGTSGRPNTDTQY

v_gene: TRBV6-5
j_gene: TRBJ2-1
CDR3aa: ASKPDRGEYAEQF

v_gene: TRBV10-3
j_gene: TRBJ1-2
CDR3aa: ATSPGANYGYT

v_gene: TRBV19
j_gene: TRBJ1-5
CDR3aa: ASSAGQRGNQPQH

v_gene: TRBV7-7
j_gene: TRBJ1-2
CDR3aa: ASSPLLQVGGYT

v_gene: TRBV5-4
j_gene: TRBJ1-2
CDR3aa: ASSMTGTNYGYT

v_gene: TRBV28
j_gene: TRBJ1-3
CDR3aa: ASSLTGVGNTIY

v_gene: TRBV5-1
j_gene: TRBJ2-1
CDR3aa: ASSPRQGDNTEQF

v_gene: TRBV29-1
j_gene: TRBJ2-5
CDR3aa: SVVAGDGLRETQY

v_gene: TRBV3-1/TRBV3-2
j_gene: TRBJ1-5
CDR3aa: ASSPDSYQPQH

v_gene: TRBV5-1
j_gene: TRBJ1-6
CDR3aa: ASSLGSGAGDSPLH

v_gene: TRBV10-2
j_gene: TRBJ1-1
CDR3aa: ASERFLGTEAF

v_gene: TRBV6-1
j_gene: TRBJ2-3
CDR3aa: ASSEAGEGRLDTDTQY

v_gene: TRBV19
j_gene: TRBJ1-1
CDR3aa: ASTLRGGENTEAF

v_gene: TRBV11-2
j_gene: TRBJ2-3
CDR3aa: ASSNRVSRDRGIPDTQY

v_gene: TRBV7-8
j_gene: TRBJ1-2
CDR3aa: ASSPGDRQNYGYT

v_gene: TRBV5-1
j_gene: TRBJ2-4
CDR3aa: ASRVGAKNIQY

v_gene: TRBV5-1
j_gene: TRBJ2-5
CDR3aa: ASSFNQETQY

v_gene: TRBV7-3
j_gene: TRBJ2-1
CDR3aa: ASSQLPGQAYNEQF

v_gene: TRBV5-1
j_gene: TRBJ2-6
CDR3aa: ASSYTVPGANVLT

v_gene: TRBV3-1/TRBV3-2
j_gene: TRBJ2-5
CDR3aa: ASSLYSYRTGRTVETQY

v_gene: TRBV9
j_gene: TRBJ2-1
CDR3aa: ASSVTDRGPF

v_gene: TRBV5-1
j_gene: TRBJ2-1
CDR3aa: ASSKKLAGGSYNEQF

v_gene: TRBV10-1
j_gene: TRBJ2-3
CDR3aa: ASSEGVSTDTQY

v_gene: TRBV30
j_gene: TRBJ2-5
CDR3aa: AWSQGLGETQY

v_gene: TRBV7-9
j_gene: TRBJ1-5
CDR3aa: ASSFSGQGNQPQH

v_gene: TRBV6-5
j_gene: TRBJ2-6
CDR3aa: ASRVQLAGANVLT